A selection of T cell receptor beta chains follows, all from one sample in a study of T cells after yellow fever vaccination. From the 5' RACE reads, TCRdb called clonotypes with MiXCR, one entry per CDR3 protein. Of some 150,000 distinct CDR3 sequences in the sample, 9.3% are singletons; the top ten hold around 40%. The sequencing used CD8+ T cells sorted from PBMCs, collected 45 days after the yellow fever booster vaccination. These receptors were taken from a man in his late teens or twenties who received the YFV17D yellow fever vaccine. Both conserved end residues are part of each CDR3. Fields, in order: CDR3 length, V gene, clone size, J gene, D gene, CDR3 DNA, CDR3 protein. D genes are given only for firm matches. Clone size is stated in some rows and not others, as once, few, many or a class when expanded.

14	TRBV7-3	few	TRBJ2-3	-	TGTGCCAGCAGCTTAAGGGGGCCAACAGATACGCAGTATTTT	CASSLRGPTDTQYF
16	TRBV7-6	few	TRBJ2-7	TRBD2	TGTGCCAGCACCGCCCTGGAGGGGACTAGTCCCTACGAGCAGTACTTC	CASTALEGTSPYEQYF
16	TRBV19	few	TRBJ2-5	-	TGTGCCAGTAGTATAATGTGGGGACACCTCCAAGAGACCCAGTACTTC	CASSIMWGHLQETQYF
15	TRBV4-3	few	TRBJ2-5	-	TGCGCCAGCAGCCAAGGTGCAGGGATAGGGGAGACCCAGTACTTC	CASSQGAGIGETQYF
14	TRBV6-5	-	TRBJ2-7	-	TGTGCCAGCAGTTACTTGGGCCCCACCTACGAGCAGTACTTC	CASSYLGPTYEQYF
14	TRBV5-1	many	TRBJ1-1	-	TGCGCCAGCAGCTTCGGGGGGGTCCTCAATGAAGCTTTCTTT	CASSFGGVLNEAFF
16	TRBV12-3/TRBV12-4	many	TRBJ2-1	-	TGTGCCAGCAGTCCCCGGGGGAGGGGACACTCCAATGAGCAGTTCTTC	CASSPRGRGHSNEQFF
16	TRBV7-9	few	TRBJ2-2	-	TGTGCCAGCAGCTTATATCGACAGACGAACACCGGGGAGCTGTTTTTT	CASSLYRQTNTGELFF
14	TRBV10-3	-	TRBJ2-2	-	TGTGCCATCAGTCAAGGGGGTGACACCGGGGAGCTGTTTTTT	CAISQGGDTGELFF
13	TRBV19	few	TRBJ1-5	-	TGTGCCAGCTACCCGGGGGGGAATCAGCCCCAGCATTTT	CASYPGGNQPQHF
14	TRBV6-6	-	TRBJ2-7	-	TGTGCCAGCAGTTACGACATCGCTCTCTACGAGCAGTACTTC	CASSYDIALYEQYF
17	TRBV4-1	few	TRBJ2-2	TRBD2	TGCGCCAGCAGCCAAGATCTGGCGGGGGGTTGGGCCGGGGAGCTGTTTTTT	CASSQDLAGGWAGELFF
17	TRBV28	-	TRBJ2-2	-	TGTGCCAGCAGTTGGGGGCCTCAGACCCGAAGCACCGGGGAGCTGTTTTTT	CASSWGPQTRSTGELFF
13	TRBV30	-	TRBJ2-3	-	TGTGCCTGGAGTGTCGTAGGGGCGGATACGCAGTATTTT	CAWSVVGADTQYF
15	TRBV9	-	TRBJ2-5	-	TGTGCCAGCAGCCGAAGGACTTCGAACCAAGAGACCCAGTACTTC	CASSRRTSNQETQYF
16	TRBV6-5	-	TRBJ2-3	TRBD2	TGTGCCAGCAGTCCACCGCCAGCGGGGAGCACAGATACGCAGTATTTT	CASSPPPAGSTDTQYF
14	TRBV11-2	-	TRBJ2-2	-	TGTGCCAGCAGAAGTCCAGGGTTTGGCGGGGAGCTGTTTTTT	CASRSPGFGGELFF
16	TRBV7-6	few	TRBJ2-2	TRBD1	TGTGCCAGCAGCTTAGGCGCGACAGGGAGAACCGGGGAGCTGTTTTTT	CASSLGATGRTGELFF
14	TRBV27	many	TRBJ2-1	-	TGTGCCAGCAGTTTATTTGGTTCCTACAATGAGCAGTTCTTC	CASSLFGSYNEQFF
13	TRBV9	-	TRBJ2-4	-	TGTGCCAGCAGCGCCTCAGGGGAGAACATTCAGTACTTC	CASSASGENIQYF
15	TRBV12-3/TRBV12-4	few	TRBJ2-3	-	TGTGCCAGCAGTTCCGGGCCTTGGGGCACAGATACGCAGTATTTT	CASSSGPWGTDTQYF
15	TRBV4-1	few	TRBJ2-2	TRBD2	TGCGCCAGCAGCGGGGGGAGCGGGGGCACCGGGGAGCTGTTTTTT	CASSGGSGGTGELFF
13	TRBV15	-	TRBJ2-1	-	TGTGCCACCAGCAGAGATGGGTACAATGAGCAGTTCTTC	CATSRDGYNEQFF
11	TRBV29-1	-	TRBJ2-7	-	TGCAGCGTCCAGGGGACCTACGAGCAGTACTTC	CSVQGTYEQYF
12	TRBV5-6	-	TRBJ1-1	TRBD1	TGTGCCAGCAGCTTCGGGACAGGGGAAACTTTCTTT	CASSFGTGETFF
11	TRBV12-3/TRBV12-4	-	TRBJ2-3	-	TGTGCCAGCACTTTCGGCTCTACGCAGTATTTT	CASTFGSTQYF
15	TRBV7-3	-	TRBJ1-1	-	TGTGCCAGCAGCTTAATCGGTCAGCAAAACACTGAAGCTTTCTTT	CASSLIGQQNTEAFF
12	TRBV29-1	-	TRBJ2-6	-	TGCAGCGCACACTCTGGGGCCAACGTCCTGACTTTC	CSAHSGANVLTF
15	TRBV9	few	TRBJ1-1	-	TGTGCCAGCAGCGTAGGTTCAGGGTCAAACACTGAAGCTTTCTTT	CASSVGSGSNTEAFF
13	TRBV12-3/TRBV12-4	-	TRBJ2-1	TRBD2	TGTGCCAGCTTGGCGGGGGTCTACAATGAGCAGTTCTTC	CASLAGVYNEQFF
15	TRBV18	few	TRBJ2-7	-	TGTGCCAGCTCACCGACCACAGGGTCCAGCTACGAGCAGTACTTC	CASSPTTGSSYEQYF
14	TRBV12-3/TRBV12-4	few	TRBJ1-5	-	TGTGCCAGCAGGACAGGAGATAGCAATCAGCCCCAGCATTTT	CASRTGDSNQPQHF
13	TRBV27	-	TRBJ1-1	-	TGTGCCAGCTCCCCGGGGGTGGCCACTGAAGCTTTCTTT	CASSPGVATEAFF
16	TRBV9	-	TRBJ2-5	TRBD1	TGTGCCAGCAGCGTAGGAGGGGACAGGGGACGCGAGACCCAGTACTTC	CASSVGGDRGRETQYF
16	TRBV7-9	-	TRBJ2-3	-	TGTGCCAGCAGCTCGGGACGGCTCGGGACCACAGATACGCAGTATTTT	CASSSGRLGTTDTQYF
16	TRBV5-1	few	TRBJ2-2	TRBD1	TGCGCCAGCAGCCCCTCCCCGGGACAGGGTACCGGGGAGCTGTTTTTT	CASSPSPGQGTGELFF
13	TRBV15	-	TRBJ2-7	-	TGTGCCACCAGGTCGGCCGGAGTCTACGAGCAGTACTTC	CATRSAGVYEQYF
13	TRBV3-1	few	TRBJ2-1	-	TGTGCCAGCAGCCTCCGAGAGCCTGTGGAGCAGTTCTTC	CASSLREPVEQFF
13	TRBV4-1	few	TRBJ1-1	-	TGCGCCAGCAGCCAGATGATGGTCCCTGAAGCTTTCTTT	CASSQMMVPEAFF
15	TRBV7-3	-	TRBJ2-5	-	TGTGCCAGCAGCGTAAGGGGGGTAGACCAAGAGACCCAGTACTTC	CASSVRGVDQETQYF
12	TRBV11-3	-	TRBJ2-7	-	TGTGCCAGCTCAACCGGGGGCAGCGCGCAGTACTTC	CASSTGGSAQYF
19	TRBV3-1	-	TRBJ2-2	-	TGTGCCAGCAGCCAACGGGCCGTCTGGAATCGGGGTCCCACCGGGGAGCTGTTTTTT	CASSQRAVWNRGPTGELFF
14	TRBV20-1	-	TRBJ1-1	-	TGCAGTGCTAGAGTATTAGGTCGGAACACTGAAGCTTTCTTT	CSARVLGRNTEAFF
16	TRBV5-4	few	TRBJ2-2	-	TGTGCCAGCAGCACACAACAGCCCCTTGGTGTCGGGGAGCTGTTTTTT	CASSTQQPLGVGELFF
15	TRBV7-9	many	TRBJ2-2	-	TGTGCCAGCAGCTCATGGACGGGGAACACCGGGGAGCTGTTTTTT	CASSSWTGNTGELFF